A single TCR beta chain is shown here with its context. The antigen remains undetermined. Germline V gene lookup returns CDR1 SGHRS and CDR2 YFSETQ. The junction had 17 bases not matched to a gene; V was cut back by 6 bases and J by 11 bases. The CDR3 sequence is 15 residues long. The data are from a study of blood T cells in healthy people across ages. General study results and limits: TCR beta diversity per million T cells fell roughly linearly with age.

The authors ran a second PCR of about 7 to 11 cycles using a sample-barcoded 5' primer and a J-beta primer mix. TCRdb itself ran the 5' RACE reads through MiXCR, one entry per CDR3 protein. The profile covers roughly 2 million distinct CDR3 sequences, with about 49% appearing a single time and around 2.1% taken by the ten largest. The chain recombines TRBV5-1 with TRBJ2-5; 9 bases fit TRBD1. Material for sequencing was blood. The TCR comes from a woman in her forties in good health. The CDR3 loop is CASISGQGQYNEQYF. In nucleotides, the CDR3 is TGCGCCAGCATATCGGGACAGGGACAGTACAATGAGCAGTACTTC.